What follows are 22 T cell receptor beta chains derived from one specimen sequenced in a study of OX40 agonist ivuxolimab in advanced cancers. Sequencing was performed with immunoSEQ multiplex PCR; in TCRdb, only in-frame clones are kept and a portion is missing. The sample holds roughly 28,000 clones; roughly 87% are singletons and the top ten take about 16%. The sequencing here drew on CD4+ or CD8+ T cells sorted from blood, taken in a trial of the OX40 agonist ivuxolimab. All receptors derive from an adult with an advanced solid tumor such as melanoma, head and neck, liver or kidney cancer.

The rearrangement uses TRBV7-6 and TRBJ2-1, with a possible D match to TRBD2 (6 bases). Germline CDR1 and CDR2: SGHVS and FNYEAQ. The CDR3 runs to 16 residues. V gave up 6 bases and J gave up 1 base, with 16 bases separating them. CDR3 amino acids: CASSLISEGSYNEQFF. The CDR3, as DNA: TGTGCCAGCAGTCTAATCTCGGAGGGGTCCTACAATGAGCAGTTCTTC.

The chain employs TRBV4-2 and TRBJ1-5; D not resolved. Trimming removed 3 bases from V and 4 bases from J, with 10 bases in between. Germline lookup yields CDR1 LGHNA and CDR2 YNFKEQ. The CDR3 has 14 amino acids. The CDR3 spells CASSQLVGNQPQHF. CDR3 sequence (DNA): TGTGCCAGCAGCCAGTTAGTGGGGAATCAGCCCCAGCATTTT.

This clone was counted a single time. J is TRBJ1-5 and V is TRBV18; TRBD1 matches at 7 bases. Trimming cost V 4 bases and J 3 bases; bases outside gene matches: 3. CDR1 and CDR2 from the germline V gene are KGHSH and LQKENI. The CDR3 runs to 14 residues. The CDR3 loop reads CASSRQGNNQPQHF. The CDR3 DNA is TGTGCCAGCTCACGACAGGGAAACAATCAGCCCCAGCATTTT.

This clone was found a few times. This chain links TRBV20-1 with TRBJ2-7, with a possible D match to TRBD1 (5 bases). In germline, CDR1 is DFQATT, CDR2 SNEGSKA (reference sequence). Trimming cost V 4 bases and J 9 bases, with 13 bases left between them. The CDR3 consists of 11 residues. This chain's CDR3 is CSAISGAGQYF. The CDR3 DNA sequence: TGCAGTGCTATCTCTGGGGCTGGGCAGTACTTC.

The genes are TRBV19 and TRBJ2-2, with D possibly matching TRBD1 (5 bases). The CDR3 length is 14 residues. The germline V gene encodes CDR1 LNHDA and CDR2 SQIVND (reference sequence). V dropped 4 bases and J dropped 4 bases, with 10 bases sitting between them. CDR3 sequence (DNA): TGTGCCAGTAGTACCTATAGGGGCACCGGGGAGCTGTTTTTT. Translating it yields CASSTYRGTGELFF.

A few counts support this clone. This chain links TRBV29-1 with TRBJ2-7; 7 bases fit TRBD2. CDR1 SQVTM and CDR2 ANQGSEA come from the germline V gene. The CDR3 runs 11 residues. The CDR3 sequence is CSPWGGDEQYF. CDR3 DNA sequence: TGCAGTCCTTGGGGGGGAGACGAGCAGTACTTC.

This CDR3 is CASSQAAVRAGVGWNEQFF. The CDR3 nucleotides read TGTGCCAGCAGCCAAGCAGCGGTACGTGCGGGAGTAGGTTGGAATGAGCAGTTCTTC. V is TRBV14 and J is TRBJ2-1, with 7 positions matching TRBD2. V dropped 1 base and J dropped 7; count of bases not matched to a gene: 19. The length of the CDR3 is 19 residues. Germline CDR1 is SGHDN and CDR2 is FVKESK.

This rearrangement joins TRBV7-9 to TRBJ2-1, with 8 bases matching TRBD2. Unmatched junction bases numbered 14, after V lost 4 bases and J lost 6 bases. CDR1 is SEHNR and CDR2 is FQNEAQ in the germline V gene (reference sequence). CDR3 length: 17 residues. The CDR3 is CASSSGSRAGVLNEQFF. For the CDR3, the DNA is TGTGCCAGCAGCTCCGGGTCGAGAGCGGGAGTTCTCAATGAGCAGTTCTTC.

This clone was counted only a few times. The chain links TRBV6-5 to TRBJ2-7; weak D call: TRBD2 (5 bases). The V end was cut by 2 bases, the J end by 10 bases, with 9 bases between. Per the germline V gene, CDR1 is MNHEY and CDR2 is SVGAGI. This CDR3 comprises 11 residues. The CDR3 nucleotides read TGTGCCAGCAGTTACCTAGCTGGACAGTACTTC. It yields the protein CASSYLAGQYF.

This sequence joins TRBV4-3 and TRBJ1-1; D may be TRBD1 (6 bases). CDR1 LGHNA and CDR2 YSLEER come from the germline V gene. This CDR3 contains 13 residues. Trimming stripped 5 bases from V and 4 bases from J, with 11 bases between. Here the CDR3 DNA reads TGCGCCAGCAGCTCGACAGGCATCACTGAAGCTTTCTTT. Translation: CASSSTGITEAFF.

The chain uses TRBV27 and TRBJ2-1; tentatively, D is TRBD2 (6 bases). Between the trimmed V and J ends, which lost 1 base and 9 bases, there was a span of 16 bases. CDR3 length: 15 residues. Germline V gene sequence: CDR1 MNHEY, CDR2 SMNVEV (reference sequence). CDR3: CASSLYGGRETEQFF. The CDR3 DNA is TGTGCCAGCAGTTTATATGGAGGGAGAGAAACTGAGCAGTTCTTC.

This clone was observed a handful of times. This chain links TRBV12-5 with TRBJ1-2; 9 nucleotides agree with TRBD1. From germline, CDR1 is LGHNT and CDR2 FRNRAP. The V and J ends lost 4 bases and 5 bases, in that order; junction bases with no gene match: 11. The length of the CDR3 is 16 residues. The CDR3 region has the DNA TGTGCTAGTGGTTCGGAGCCCGACAGGGGGATGTATGGCTACACCTTC. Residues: CASGSEPDRGMYGYTF.

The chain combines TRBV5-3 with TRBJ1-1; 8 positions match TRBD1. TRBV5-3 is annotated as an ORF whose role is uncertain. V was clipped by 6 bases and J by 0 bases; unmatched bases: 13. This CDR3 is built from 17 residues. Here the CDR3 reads CARTQYHGRGLNTEAFF. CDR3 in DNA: TGTGCCAGAACCCAATACCATGGCAGGGGGCTGAACACTGAAGCTTTCTTT.

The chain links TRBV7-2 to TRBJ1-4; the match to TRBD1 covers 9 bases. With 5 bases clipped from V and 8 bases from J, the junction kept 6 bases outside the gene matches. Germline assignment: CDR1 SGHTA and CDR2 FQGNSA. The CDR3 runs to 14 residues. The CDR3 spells CASSPGTGNEKLFF. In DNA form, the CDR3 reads TGTGCCAGCAGCCCCGGGACAGGGAACGAAAAACTGTTTTTT.

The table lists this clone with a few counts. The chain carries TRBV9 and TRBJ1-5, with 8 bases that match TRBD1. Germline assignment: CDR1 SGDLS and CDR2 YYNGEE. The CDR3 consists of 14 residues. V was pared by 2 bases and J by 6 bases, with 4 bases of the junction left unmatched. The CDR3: CASSVGTGGQPQHF. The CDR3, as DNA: TGTGCCAGCAGCGTGGGTACAGGGGGTCAGCCCCAGCATTTT.

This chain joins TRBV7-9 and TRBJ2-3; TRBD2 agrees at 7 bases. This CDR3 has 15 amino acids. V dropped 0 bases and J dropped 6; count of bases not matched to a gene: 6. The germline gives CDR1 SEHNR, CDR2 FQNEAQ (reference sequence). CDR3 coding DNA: TGTGCCAGCAGCTTAGCGCTAGCGGAGCAGGATACGCAGTATTTT. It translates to CASSLALAEQDTQYF.

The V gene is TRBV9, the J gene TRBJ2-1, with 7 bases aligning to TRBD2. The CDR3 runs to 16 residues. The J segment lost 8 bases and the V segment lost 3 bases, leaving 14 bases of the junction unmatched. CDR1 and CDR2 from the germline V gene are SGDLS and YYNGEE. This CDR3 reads CASSDPQWEGRDEQFF. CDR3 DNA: TGTGCCAGCAGCGACCCGCAGTGGGAGGGCCGCGATGAGCAGTTCTTC.

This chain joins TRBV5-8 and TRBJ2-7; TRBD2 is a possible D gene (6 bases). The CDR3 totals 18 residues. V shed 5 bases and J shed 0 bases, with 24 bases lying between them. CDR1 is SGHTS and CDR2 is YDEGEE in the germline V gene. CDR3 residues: CASSYAIGRTTSSYEQYF. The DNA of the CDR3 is TGTGCCAGCAGTTACGCCATCGGCAGGACTACCAGCTCCTACGAGCAGTACTTC.

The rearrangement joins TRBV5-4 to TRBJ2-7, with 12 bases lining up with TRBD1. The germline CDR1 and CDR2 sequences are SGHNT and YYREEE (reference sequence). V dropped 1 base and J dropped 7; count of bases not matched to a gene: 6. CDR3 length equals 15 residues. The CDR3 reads CASSLSGTGGIEQYF. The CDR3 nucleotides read TGTGCCAGCAGCTTGTCCGGGACAGGGGGCATTGAGCAGTACTTC.

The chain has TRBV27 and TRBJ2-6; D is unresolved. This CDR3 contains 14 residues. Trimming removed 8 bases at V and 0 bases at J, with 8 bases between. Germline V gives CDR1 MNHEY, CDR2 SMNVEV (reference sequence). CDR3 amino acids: CASSAVSGANVLTF. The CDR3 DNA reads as TGTGCCAGCTCCGCCGTCTCTGGGGCCAACGTCCTGACTTTC.

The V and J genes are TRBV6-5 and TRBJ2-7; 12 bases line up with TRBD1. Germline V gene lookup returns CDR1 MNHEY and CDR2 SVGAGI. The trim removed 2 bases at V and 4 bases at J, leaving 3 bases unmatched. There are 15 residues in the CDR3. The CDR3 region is CASSYGGQGAYEQYF. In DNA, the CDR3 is TGTGCCAGCAGTTACGGGGGACAGGGGGCGTACGAGCAGTACTTC.

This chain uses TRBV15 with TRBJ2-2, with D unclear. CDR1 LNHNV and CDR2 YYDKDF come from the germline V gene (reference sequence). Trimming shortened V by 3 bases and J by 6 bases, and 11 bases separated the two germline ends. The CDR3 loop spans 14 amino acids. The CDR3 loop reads CATSSSRWAGELFF. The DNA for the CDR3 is TGTGCCACCAGCAGCTCTAGATGGGCCGGGGAGCTGTTTTTT.